This note documents a single TCR beta chain sequence. Its specificity is not known. The record originates from a study of cytomegalovirus exposure and HLA in healthy donors. Findings of the study overall: The study listed approximately 170 cytomegalovirus-associated TCR beta chains.

The CDR3 is 13 residues long. Germline lookup yields CDR1 MGHRA and CDR2 YSYEKL. The germline V and J ends were trimmed by 1 base and 5 bases, with 6 bases remaining between them. The PCR made use of 60 Vbeta and 13 Jbeta primers. Original handling: Later work found 80 million to 85 million unique TCR beta chains, with roughly 11 million shared. Data came from immunoSEQ multiplex PCR; TCRdb stores just in-frame clones and leaves some out. The DNA gave D and trimming, while V, J and clone size come from that table. Among approximately 150,000 clones listed, over 60% were seen once. The study sampled nominally healthy donors, though unrecorded immune exposures were likely.

The V and J genes are TRBV4-1 and TRBJ2-1; D gene uncertain. The sequence came from a woman in her 30s in good health and CMV-seronegative. Sequencing used PBMCs. The chain's CDR3 is CASSQGFNNEQFF. CDR3 DNA: TGCGCCAGCAGCCAAGGTTTCAACAATGAGCAGTTCTTC.